This passage covers 2 T cell receptor beta chains from one sample sequenced in a study of CD8 T cells in Susac syndrome. The RNA input was about 0.5 to 1 ug, and it was reverse transcribed with random hexamers. TCRdb called the immunoSEQ multiplex PCR reads again in MiXCR, with one record for every CDR3 protein. Among 150,000 to 200,000 distinct CDR3 sequences listed, about 95% were seen once. Sequencing was carried out using CD4+ T cells from PBMCs. Source of these receptors: a human donor in good health.

The chain has TRBV29-1 and TRBJ1-1; no clear D. Germline V gene lookup returns CDR1 SQVTM and CDR2 ANQGSEA. V dropped 3 bases and J dropped 5 bases, with 16 bases sitting between them. This CDR3 has 14 amino acids. The CDR3 reads CSVDKRPQKTEAFF. CDR3 DNA sequence: TGCAGCGTTGATAAACGGCCTCAGAAGACTGAAGCTTTCTTT.

The chain has TRBV5-6 and TRBJ1-5; D may be TRBD1 (6 bases). This CDR3 is 16 amino acids long. Per the germline V gene, CDR1 is SGHDT and CDR2 is YYEEEE. V was trimmed by 4 bases and J by 4 bases, leaving 18 bases between them. CDR3 amino acids: CASSKMGVRGNQPQHF. The CDR3 DNA sequence: TGTGCCAGCAGCAAGATGGGGGTTAGGGGGAATCAGCCCCAGCATTTT.